This entry features one T cell receptor (beta chain) sequence. Its target is not known. These data come from a study of T-cell reconstitution after alpha-beta-depleted transplantation in children. Study-wide results and caveats: T-cell numbers and diversity, one year after transplant, stemmed largely from T cells that were newly produced.

Unique molecular identifiers tagged the TCRbeta library. TCRdb ran MiXCR on the PCR reads and lists one entry per CDR3 protein. The table records about a million distinct CDR3 sequences, 25% to 35% of them present only once. The starting material was PBMCs, mostly from graft donor cells, obtained 360 days after TCRalphabeta/CD19-depleted stem cell transplant. This receptor was identified in a boy in the first two years of life who had a stem cell transplant for SCID, so the T cells may come from the graft donor.

The CDR3 loop reads CASSQDGGGYYEQYF. For the CDR3, the DNA is TGTGCCAGCAGCCAAGACGGAGGGGGCTACTACGAGCAGTACTTC. This chain joins TRBV3-1 and TRBJ2-7; weak D call: TRBD1 (7 bases). There are 15 residues in the CDR3. V lost 0 bases to trimming and J lost 3 bases, with 12 bases between them. CDR1 LGHDT and CDR2 YNNKEL come from the germline V gene (reference sequence).